Shown below are 23 T cell receptor beta chains from a single sample sequenced in a study of regulatory T cells in long-lasting Graves disease. The TCR beta library used iRepertoire HTBI primers with Arm-PCR amplification of CDR3. From the multiplex PCR reads, TCRdb called clonotypes with MiXCR, one entry per CDR3 protein. The sample includes 350,000 to 450,000 distinct CDR3 sequences, just under 15% seen only once; the top ten take approximately 15%. Regarding time point: newly diagnosed GD, antithyroid drugs for less than 3 months. The TCR library was prepared using RNA isolated from PBMCs. Another study also made use of these data, one on T cells in Graves' hyperthyroidism and ophthalmopathy.

The sample here was peripheral blood mononuclear cells (PBMCs), taken at new diagnosis, from a patient treated with antithyroid drugs. The receptor source for this set is a woman under 40 with Graves disease.

The sample holds many counts of this clonotype. The chain joins TRBV12-3 or TRBV12-4 to TRBJ1-2; tentatively, D is TRBD1 (5 bases). Trimming cost V 7 bases and J 4 bases, with 13 bases left between them. The CDR3 is made up of 13 amino acids. The chain's CDR3 is CASTRDARYGYTF. In nucleotides, the CDR3 is TGTGCCAGCACCCGGGACGCGCGCTATGGCTACACCTTC.

CDR3 loop: CSASATEGFEQYF. CDR3 coding DNA: TGCAGTGCTAGCGCGACGGAGGGTTTCGAGCAGTACTTC. The genes are TRBV20-1 and TRBJ2-7, with D possibly matching TRBD2 (6 bases). There are 13 residues in the CDR3. Looked up from germline, CDR1 is DFQATT and CDR2 is SNEGSKA (reference sequence). The ends were cut back, 3 bases at V and 6 bases at J, with 15 bases in the middle.

A few counts support this clonotype. The chain carries TRBV20-1 and TRBJ1-5; 7 bases are shared with TRBD1. This CDR3 contains 14 residues. V trimming: 3 bases; J trimming: 4 bases; junction bases outside the gene matches: 6. Looked up from germline, CDR1 is DFQATT and CDR2 is SNEGSKA (reference sequence). The CDR3, as DNA: TGCAGTGCTAGCAGAGGGACAGTTAATCAGCCCCAGCATTTT. This codes for CSASRGTVNQPQHF.

This clonotype has a handful of counts. The genes are TRBV14 and TRBJ2-2, with 11 nucleotides matching TRBD2. CDR1 SGHDN and CDR2 FVKESK come from the germline V gene. Trimming at V came to 2 bases and at J to 2 bases, leaving 1 base not matched to a gene. This CDR3 has 16 amino acids. The CDR3 loop reads CASSQTSGSNTGELFF. As DNA, the CDR3 is TGTGCCAGCAGCCAAACTAGCGGGAGCAACACCGGGGAGCTGTTTTTT.

This clonotype occurred many times. The chain carries TRBV3-1 and TRBJ2-3; no definite D call. The CDR3 extends over 15 amino acids. Trimming removed 4 bases from V and 2 bases from J, with 13 bases in between. Germline V lookup: CDR1 LGHDT, CDR2 YNNKEL (reference sequence). CDR3 DNA sequence: TGTGCCAGCAGCCTGTCCGGGCCTACCACAGATACGCAGTATTTT. Translation gives CASSLSGPTTDTQYF.

There are many counts of this clonotype. The V gene is TRBV12-3 or TRBV12-4, the J gene TRBJ2-7; D call uncertain. This CDR3 spans 13 amino acids. V was shortened by 2 bases and J by 1 base, with 6 bases between the two germline ends. CDR3 DNA sequence: TGTGCCAGCAGTTTAAGGTATTCCTACGAGCAGTACTTC. Translating it yields CASSLRYSYEQYF.

This clonotype was observed a handful of times. V and J are TRBV27 and TRBJ2-1; 10 bases fit TRBD2. V shed 0 bases and J 3 bases; nucleotides not matched to a gene: 2. Germline V CDR1 and CDR2: MNHEY, SMNVEV (reference sequence). This CDR3 spans 16 amino acids. The CDR3 loop reads CASSLSASGSYNEQFF. CDR3 coding DNA: TGTGCCAGCAGTTTATCTGCTAGCGGGAGCTACAATGAGCAGTTCTTC.

This clonotype was detected many times. V gene TRBV2 combines with J gene TRBJ1-4; TRBD1 matches at 8 bases. J was trimmed by 5 bases and V by 7 bases; bases with no gene match: 3. The CDR3 has 13 residues. Germline CDR1 is SNHLY and CDR2 is FYNNEI. The CDR3 loop is CASKTGENEKLFF. The CDR3 DNA reads as TGTGCCAGCAAGACAGGGGAAAATGAAAAACTGTTTTTT. The whole variable domain, filled in from reference TRBV2 and TRBJ1-4, reads EPEVTQTPSHQVTQMGQEVILRCVPISNHLYFYWYRQILGQKVEFLVSFYNNEISEKSEIFDDQFSVERPDGSNFTLKIRSTKLEDSAMYFCASKTGENEKLFFGSGTQLSVL.

The gene calls are TRBV20-1 and TRBJ1-1; D perhaps matches TRBD1 (5 bases). The CDR3 has 13 amino acids. Germline CDR1 is DFQATT and CDR2 is SNEGSKA (reference sequence). Trimming removed 5 bases at V and 5 bases at J, with 15 bases between. CDR3 coding DNA: TGCAGTGCTCCAAAAGGGGAGAGGACTGAAGCTTTCTTT. This sequence encodes CSAPKGERTEAFF.

The chain recombines TRBV18 with TRBJ2-5; 7 bases are a match to TRBD1. This CDR3 is 13 amino acids long. V lost 7 bases, J lost 0 bases, and 2 bases stayed unmatched. Germline V lookup: CDR1 KGHSH, CDR2 LQKENI. CDR3 residues: CASFGTDQETQYF. CDR3 bases: TGTGCCAGCTTCGGGACAGACCAAGAGACCCAGTACTTC.

This clonotype was seen ten or more times. J is TRBJ1-5 and V is TRBV5-5; unclear D gene. Germline assignment: CDR1 SGHKS and CDR2 YYEKEE (reference sequence). CDR3 size: 17 residues. V lost 1 base to trimming and J lost 3 bases, with 17 bases between them. CDR3 DNA: TGTGCCAGCAGCTTGTACAAATTCGCAGGAAACAATCAGCCCCAGCATTTT. It codes for CASSLYKFAGNNQPQHF. The full variable domain, with the rest looked up from reference TRBV5-5 and TRBJ1-5, is DAGVTQSPTHLIKTRGQQVTLRCSPISGHKSVSWYQQVLGQGPQFIFQYYEKEERGRGNFPDRFSARQFPNYSSELNVNALLLGDSALYLCASSLYKFAGNNQPQHFGDGTRLSIL.

The chain carries TRBV4-1 and TRBJ1-6; weak D call: TRBD1 (5 bases). Germline V gene data show CDR1 as MGHRA and CDR2 as YSYEKL. Trimming took 3 bases from V and 9 from J, leaving 24 bases between them. The CDR3 has 18 residues. In DNA form, the CDR3 reads TGCGCCAGCAGCCAGTTTCTACTCCCGGGACTAGGATCTTCACCCCTCCACTTT. Protein sequence: CASSQFLLPGLGSSPLHF.

Points on this clonotype: A much larger clone sits a single nucleotide away, making a read error possible. The genes are TRBV5-4 and TRBJ1-4; D call uncertain. Trimming removed 1 base from V and 3 bases from J, with 10 bases in between. CDR1 and CDR2 (germline): SGHNT, YYREEE (reference sequence). The CDR3 is 15 residues long. As DNA, the CDR3 is TGTGCCAGCAGCTTGAAAGGAGGATCTAATGAAAAACTGTTTTTT. It is translated as CASSLKGGSNEKLFF.

This clonotype was recorded a few times. The chain carries TRBV4-1 and TRBJ1-5, with D maybe TRBD1 (6 bases). The V end was cut by 0 bases, the J end by 1 base, with 7 bases between. In germline, CDR1 is MGHRA, CDR2 YSYEKL. The CDR3 is 15 amino acids. The CDR3 protein is CASSQDQGSNQPQHF. The CDR3 DNA is TGCGCCAGCAGCCAAGACCAGGGGAGCAATCAGCCCCAGCATTTT.

This clonotype was seen ten or more times. This sequence joins TRBV15 and TRBJ2-3; tentatively, D is TRBD1 or TRBD2 (5 bases each). This CDR3 region has 16 residues. CDR1 is LNHNV, CDR2 YYDKDF, per germline (reference sequence). Trimming shortened V by 4 bases and J by 3 bases, and 17 bases separated the two germline ends. The CDR3 DNA reads TGTGCCACCAGCAAAAGGGAACCGGGACGAACAGATACGCAGTATTTT. Translated, it gives CATSKREPGRTDTQYF. The full variable domain, its missing parts supplied by reference TRBV15 and TRBJ2-3, is DAMVIQNPRYQVTQFGKPVTLSCSQTLNHNVMYWYQQKSSQAPKLLFHYYDKDFNNEADTPDNFQSRRPNTSFCFLDIRSPGLGDTAMYLCATSKREPGRTDTQYFGPGTRLTVL.

This clonotype occurred many times. This chain connects TRBV20-1 to TRBJ1-1; D is unclear. CDR1 and CDR2 from the germline V gene are DFQATT and SNEGSKA (reference sequence). V was clipped by 2 bases and J by 4 bases, with 2 bases between them. The CDR3 is 10 amino acids. CDR3 DNA: TGCAGTGCTAGAACCACTGAAGCTTTCTTT. Its protein is CSARTTEAFF.

At least ten counts were recorded for this clonotype. The chain carries TRBV6-1 and TRBJ2-1; D is possibly TRBD1 (5 bases). Germline assignment: CDR1 MNHNS and CDR2 SASEGT. The length of the CDR3 is 15 residues. Trimming left V 6 bases short and J 4 bases short, with 16 bases between. CDR3 loop: CASRLTSSGYNEQFF. DNA of the CDR3: TGTGCCAGCAGACTGACATCCTCAGGGTACAATGAGCAGTTCTTC.

Ten or more counts support this clonotype. The rearrangement links TRBV27 to TRBJ1-1; the D gene is possibly TRBD1 (5 bases). Looked up from germline, CDR1 is MNHEY and CDR2 is SMNVEV (reference sequence). The CDR3 runs to 15 residues. V gave up 2 bases and J gave up 4 bases, with 14 bases separating them. Written as DNA, the CDR3 is TGTGCCAGCAGTTTAGTTCAGGGTGGCGTCACTGAAGCTTTCTTT. Residues: CASSLVQGGVTEAFF.

This chain connects TRBV2 to TRBJ1-6; TRBD1 aligns across 11 bases. The CDR3 contains 14 residues. Germline V gene lookup returns CDR1 SNHLY and CDR2 FYNNEI. The V segment lost 6 bases and the J segment 10 bases; nucleotides outside the gene matches: 5. The CDR3 is CASSGTGGGSPLHF. For the CDR3, the DNA is TGTGCCAGCAGCGGGACAGGGGGGGGGTCACCCCTCCACTTT.

This clonotype was detected many times. The chain recombines TRBV18 with TRBJ2-7, with 8 bases fitting TRBD1. CDR3 size: 15 residues. Germline V CDR1 and CDR2: KGHSH, LQKENI. J lost 5 bases, V lost 0 bases, and 6 bases had no gene match. This CDR3 reads CASSPPGTGGDEQYF. The DNA for the CDR3 is TGTGCCAGCTCACCACCCGGGACAGGCGGTGACGAGCAGTACTTC.

This clonotype was detected only a few times. The rearrangement joins TRBV5-8 to TRBJ1-4, with 11 bases fitting TRBD1. Germline trimming cut 1 base from V and 10 bases from J; bases unmatched to any gene: 6. The CDR3 extends over 15 amino acids. Germline V gene sequence: CDR1 SGHTS, CDR2 YDEGEE. The CDR3 coding sequence is TGTGCCAGCAGCTTGCCCGGACAGGGGGCGGGAAAACTGTTTTTT. It translates to CASSLPGQGAGKLFF.

This clonotype was counted at least ten times. This chain connects TRBV3-1 to TRBJ2-1; D uncertain. Deletions cut 4 bases from V and 3 bases from J, with 4 bases between. This CDR3 comprises 12 residues. Germline V gene data show CDR1 as LGHDT and CDR2 as YNNKEL (reference sequence). The CDR3: CASSPDYNEQFF. Here the CDR3 DNA reads TGTGCCAGCAGCCCTGACTACAATGAGCAGTTCTTC.

This clonotype was counted at least ten times. This chain links TRBV28 with TRBJ2-5, with 10 bases lining up with TRBD2. The CDR3 is made up of 16 amino acids. V lost 2 bases and J lost 5; bases outside the gene matches: 8. Germline loops: CDR1 MDHEN, CDR2 SYDVKM. The CDR3 here is CASSLMMSGRAETQYF. The DNA for the CDR3 is TGTGCCAGCAGTTTAATGATGAGCGGGAGGGCCGAGACCCAGTACTTC. Filled out from reference TRBV28 and TRBJ2-5, the complete variable domain reads DVKVTQSSRYLVKRTGEKVFLECVQDMDHENMFWYRQDPGLGLRLIYFSYDVKMKEKGDIPEGYSVSREKKERFSLILESASTNQTSMYLCASSLMMSGRAETQYFGPGTRLLVL.